This record looks at one T cell receptor (beta chain) sequence and its context. This specimen comes from a study of blood T cell repertoires in COVID-19. Across the study: From T cells, B-cell-depleted T cells, or PBMCs came the material, which was cDNA or gDNA.

Clones were sequenced by immunoSEQ multiplex PCR, and TCRdb holds only the in-frame ones, with some missing. Of roughly 87,000 clones listed, about 82% are singletons. CDR1 is LGHNA and CDR2 is YNFKEQ in the germline V gene. The CDR3 totals 17 residues. V was shortened by 0 bases and J by 1 base, with 13 bases between the two germline ends. This receptor was obtained from a human donor in a cohort sampled during active COVID-19. The genes are TRBV4-2 and TRBJ2-1; tentatively, D is TRBD2 (6 bases). Material: peripheral blood. CDR3 DNA sequence: TGTGCCAGCAGCCAAGATCAAGCGAGCGGGTCCTACAATGAGCAGTTCTTC. It is translated as CASSQDQASGSYNEQFF.